Described below is a single T cell receptor beta chain sequence and its context. The sample holds a few counts of this clonotype. Its antigen specificity is not known. Per-base quality was not reported, and no clone a single base away is much larger than it. The record originates from a study of chronic HIV infection and antiretroviral therapy (dated by TCRdb to 2013 to 2016). Library construction relied on 5' RACE. Sequencing took place on an Illumina MiSeq. The public reads were run again by TCRdb, first through fastp at Q25 and then through MiXCR, and only productive beta chains were kept. Each CDR3 protein appears once, grouped with its most common genes and DNA. The sample has just over 30,000 distinct CDR3 sequences on record, under 9.5% of them singletons. The ten largest clones add up to about 2.4% of the sample. The CDR1 and CDR2 encoded by the germline V gene are SQVTM and ANQGSEA. V and J lose 1 base and 0 bases, and a span of 3 bases separates them. The CDR3 measures 12 amino acids from cysteine to phenylalanine. Of all the DNA, just the CDR3 is kept, 36 bases in frame from base 1.

The TCR originated in an adult who had HIV and had not received antiretroviral therapy, or was an uninfected healthy control (not recorded which). In this chain, TRBV29-1 is recombined with TRBJ1-1; no D gene can be assigned with confidence. Specimen: peripheral blood. The encoded CDR3 is CSVEGMNTEAFF. The DNA is as follows: TGCAGCGTTGAAGGTATGAACACTGAAGCTTTCTTT.